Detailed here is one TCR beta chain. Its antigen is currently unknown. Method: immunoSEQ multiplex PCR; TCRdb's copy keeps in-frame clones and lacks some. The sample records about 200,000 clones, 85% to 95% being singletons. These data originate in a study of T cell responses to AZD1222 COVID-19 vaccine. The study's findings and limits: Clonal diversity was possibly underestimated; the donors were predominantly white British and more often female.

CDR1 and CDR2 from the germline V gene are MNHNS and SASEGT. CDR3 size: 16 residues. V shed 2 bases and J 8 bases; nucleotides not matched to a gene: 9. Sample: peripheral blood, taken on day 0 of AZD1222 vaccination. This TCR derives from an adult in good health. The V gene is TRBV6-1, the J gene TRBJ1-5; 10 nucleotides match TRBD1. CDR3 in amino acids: CASSEIGTGAGKPQHF. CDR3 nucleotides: TGTGCCAGCAGTGAAATCGGGACAGGGGCTGGGAAGCCCCAGCATTTT.